Listed below are T cell receptor beta chains from one sample, sequenced in a study of cytomegalovirus exposure and HLA in healthy donors. The protocol was immunoSEQ multiplex PCR, while the TCRdb copy is restricted to in-frame clones and leaves out a portion. The sample lists 130,000 or so clones, 75% occurring once. The source material was PBMCs. The receptors were sampled from a middle-aged woman in good health and CMV-seropositive. CDR3s include the opening cysteine and the closing phenylalanine or tryptophan. D genes are given only for firm matches. Size tells how often a clone was seen (once, few, many) or the class of an expanded clone, and some rows leave it out.

clone size	V gene	J gene	D gene	CDR3 DNA	CDR3 protein
NA	TRBV27	TRBJ2-1	TRBD2	TGTGCCAGCAGTCCCGTCCTTAGCGGGGGGGCCCACAATGAGCAGTTCTTC	CASSPVLSGGAHNEQFF
NA	TRBV6-4	TRBJ2-3	TRBD1	TGTGCCAGCAGTGACACGCACCGGGACAGCCGCACAGATACGCAGTATTTT	CASSDTHRDSRTDTQYF
many	TRBV6-1	TRBJ2-2	TRBD1	TGTGCCAGCAGGGAGGCCAGGGGGAAGTCCGGGGAGCTGTTTTTT	CASREARGKSGELFF
NA	TRBV7-9	TRBJ1-1	NA	TGTTCCAGCAGCTTACTCGACACTGAAGCTTTCTTT	CSSSLLDTEAFF
NA	TRBV4-3	TRBJ1-1	TRBD1	TGCGCCAGCAGCCCCCACGCGGACAGGGAGAACACTGAAGCTTTCTTT	CASSPHADRENTEAFF
NA	TRBV12-5	TRBJ2-3	NA	TGTGCTAGTGGGGTAGGTTCTCACAGGGCAGATACGCAGTATTTT	CASGVGSHRADTQYF
few	TRBV7-2	TRBJ2-2	TRBD1	TGTGCCAGCAGCTTAGTTTTAGGGACAGGGAGGACCGGGGAGCTGTTTTTT	CASSLVLGTGRTGELFF
NA	TRBV5-6	TRBJ2-2	TRBD2	TGTGCCAGCAGCCTACCGGGACTAGCGGGAGCCGGGGAGCTGTTTTTT	CASSLPGLAGAGELFF
NA	TRBV5-1	TRBJ1-2	TRBD1	TGCGCCAGCAGCTCGTCAGACAGGGCGAACTATGGCTACACCTTC	CASSSSDRANYGYTF
few	TRBV30	TRBJ2-5	NA	TGTGCCTGGAAGCTCCGGGGATTAGGGCACTCCTCGCAGTACTTC	CAWKLRGLGHSSQYF
NA	TRBV28	TRBJ1-5	TRBD1	TGTGCCAGCAGTTTCCACAGGGGGGATAGCAATCAGCCCCAGCATTTT	CASSFHRGDSNQPQHF
NA	TRBV6-6	TRBJ1-1	NA	TGTGCCAGCAGCCGGGAGGTCTTGAACACTGAAGCTTTCTTT	CASSREVLNTEAFF
NA	TRBV10-3	TRBJ1-5	NA	TGTGCCATCAGTGAAGAACAGGGAGGGGGAGTTAATCAGCCCCAGCATTTT	CAISEEQGGGVNQPQHF
NA	TRBV19	TRBJ2-7	TRBD1	TGTGCCAGTAGTCGGGACAGAAACTACGAGCAGTACTTC	CASSRDRNYEQYF
NA	TRBV6-1	TRBJ2-2	TRBD2	TGTGCCAGCAGTGAAGGGTCTAGCGGGAGACCCGGGGAGCTGTTTTTT	CASSEGSSGRPGELFF
NA	TRBV7-8	TRBJ1-2	NA	TGTGCCAGCAGCCCCGGACAGCTTAACTATGGCTACACCTTC	CASSPGQLNYGYTF
NA	TRBV15	TRBJ2-7	TRBD1	TGTGCCACCAGCAAGGACAGGGAAGAAAGGGAGCAGTACTTC	CATSKDREEREQYF
few	TRBV4-2	TRBJ2-7	TRBD1	TGTGCCAGCAGCCAAGTGCAGGGGGAATCCTACGAGCAGTACTTC	CASSQVQGESYEQYF
NA	TRBV5-1	TRBJ2-7	NA	TGCGCCAGTGCTGGGCAGTCAAGCTCCTACGAGCAGTACTTC	CASAGQSSSYEQYF
NA	TRBV30	TRBJ2-7	NA	TGTGCCTGGAGTGTAACGGGGAACGAGCAGTACTTC	CAWSVTGNEQYF
NA	TRBV4-3	TRBJ2-3	TRBD2	TGCGCCAGCAGCCAGCCGGGGACTAGCGGTTACACAGATACGCAGTATTTT	CASSQPGTSGYTDTQYF
NA	TRBV4-3	TRBJ1-5	TRBD1	TGCGCCAGCAGCCAAGATGCAACCACAGGGGGCGAGGTTCGGCCCCAGCATTTT	CASSQDATTGGEVRPQHF
NA	TRBV11-2	TRBJ2-3	NA	TGTGCCAGCAGCTCCGGTCGGCGGGCAGATACGCAGTATTTT	CASSSGRRADTQYF
few	TRBV7-2	TRBJ2-7	TRBD2	TGTGCCAGCAGCCAATCGGGACTAGCGGGGTTTCCCCTCTACGAGCAGTACTTC	CASSQSGLAGFPLYEQYF
NA	TRBV10-3	TRBJ1-1	NA	TGTGCCATCAAAACAGGTGGCACTGAAGCTTTCTTT	CAIKTGGTEAFF
once	TRBV9	TRBJ2-7	NA	TGTGCCAGCAGCCCACGAGCGGAGGGTTACGAGCAGTACTTC	CASSPRAEGYEQYF
NA	TRBV30	TRBJ2-7	TRBD2	TGTGCCTCGGGACTAGCGGTCGAGCAGTACTTC	CASGLAVEQYF
NA	TRBV28	TRBJ1-1	NA	TGTGCCAGCCTGAGGGGGACTGAAGCTTTCTTT	CASLRGTEAFF
NA	TRBV29-1	TRBJ2-7	TRBD1	TGCAGCGTTGGACAGGGGGCAGGGGAGCAGTACTTC	CSVGQGAGEQYF
NA	TRBV7-9	TRBJ2-1	TRBD2	TGTGCCAGCAGCTTAGCGCCCCTAGCGGGTCTCTACAATGAGCAGTTCTTC	CASSLAPLAGLYNEQFF
few	TRBV2	TRBJ2-2	TRBD2	TGTGCCAGTGGGACTAGCAGGAACACCGGGGAGCTGTTTTTT	CASGTSRNTGELFF
few	TRBV7-2	TRBJ2-7	TRBD1	TGTGCCAGCAGCTTAGTTGTGGACAGGGACTACGAGCAGTACTTC	CASSLVVDRDYEQYF
NA	TRBV4-2	TRBJ2-7	NA	TGTGCCAGCAGCCAAGATCTTACGGTTAGCGGAACCATCTACGAGCAGTACTTC	CASSQDLTVSGTIYEQYF
NA	TRBV7-7	TRBJ2-5	NA	TGTGCTAGCAGCTCCGATAGCGCTCCGGAGGGTGCCCAGTACTTC	CASSSDSAPEGAQYF
NA	TRBV4-3	TRBJ2-7	NA	TGCGCCAGCAGCCAAGAAGCAGGGGCGGATGAGCAGTACTTC	CASSQEAGADEQYF
NA	TRBV27	TRBJ1-1	TRBD1	TGTGCCAGCAGTTTCCGTCCGACAGGGCGAAACACTGAAGCTTTCTTT	CASSFRPTGRNTEAFF
NA	TRBV28	TRBJ1-1	TRBD1	TGTGCCAGCAGGAGGACAGGGGAGACTGAAGCTTTCTTT	CASRRTGETEAFF
NA	TRBV29-1	TRBJ2-7	NA	TGCAGCGTTGAATGGGCGGGAAGGGCCTACGAGCAGTACTTC	CSVEWAGRAYEQYF
NA	TRBV6-5	TRBJ2-7	TRBD2	TGTGCCAGCAGTCCTCCTAGCGGGGGGGCATACGAGCAGTACTTC	CASSPPSGGAYEQYF
NA	TRBV19	TRBJ1-2	TRBD1	TGTGCCAGTAGTATAAGCACAGGGGTTGAAGGCTACACCTTC	CASSISTGVEGYTF
NA	TRBV27	TRBJ2-7	TRBD2	TGTGCCAGCAGTTGGTACGGGAGGAGCTCCTACGAGCAGTACTTC	CASSWYGRSSYEQYF
few	TRBV5-6	TRBJ1-3	NA	TGTGCCAGCAGCTTGGAAGGGGCTGGAAGCACCATATATTTT	CASSLEGAGSTIYF
NA	TRBV19	TRBJ1-4	NA	TGTGCCAGTAGCCCCACTCAAAATGAAAAACTGTTTTTT	CASSPTQNEKLFF
once	TRBV19	TRBJ1-6	NA	TGTGCCAGTAGTTCTGAGAACTCACCCCTCCACTTT	CASSSENSPLHF
once	TRBV2	TRBJ1-3	TRBD1	TGTGCCATTGGACAGGACCACTCTGGAAACACCATATATTTT	CAIGQDHSGNTIYF
NA	TRBV18	TRBJ2-2	TRBD1	TGTGCCAGCTCACCAATGAGGGACAGCAGGAACACCGGGGAGCTGTTTTTT	CASSPMRDSRNTGELFF
NA	TRBV9	TRBJ2-4	NA	TGTGCCAGCAGCGATGGGCGGTCAGGGGAGCTTTGGGACATTCAGTACTTC	CASSDGRSGELWDIQYF
NA	TRBV25-1	TRBJ2-1	NA	TGTGCCAGCAGTGAATATAGGAGCGGATTAAATGAGCAGTTCTTC	CASSEYRSGLNEQFF
NA	TRBV7-8	TRBJ2-5	NA	TGTGCCAGCGGGCAGACAGAGAACCAAGAGACCCAGTACTTC	CASGQTENQETQYF
NA	TRBV30	TRBJ1-2	NA	TGTGCCTGGAGTCTTCAAGGGGAGGGGGGCTACACCTTC	CAWSLQGEGGYTF
NA	TRBV4-3	TRBJ1-1	NA	TGCGCCAGCAGCTTCGGGAGGCGGGGTGACACTGAAGCTTTCTTT	CASSFGRRGDTEAFF
few	TRBV5-1	TRBJ1-1	TRBD1	TGCGCCAGCAGCGGGGGACAGGCGGACACTGAAGCTTTCTTT	CASSGGQADTEAFF